This TCR beta chain originates from a study of T cells in Graves' hyperthyroidism and ophthalmopathy. Study results and limitations: Ophthalmopathy prediction by the model preceded onset by a median approximately six months. Ophthalmopathy cases were set apart from stable hyperthyroidism by a 13 V-J model.

For this clonotype: Its target is not known.

Thyroid ultrasound, orbital computed tomography, clinical symptoms, and serum thyroxine and TRAb underpinned diagnoses. Amplification yielded TCR beta CDR3 regions, with RNA transcripts as the source. First-round RT-PCR targeting the TCR CDR3 was performed with the HTBI primer set. TCRdb re-called the multiplex PCR reads with MiXCR, one entry per CDR3 protein. The sample yields fewer than 450,000 distinct CDR3 sequences, roughly 15% seen once. V dropped 6 bases and J dropped 6 bases, with 14 bases sitting between them. This CDR3 is built from 13 residues. The germline V gene encodes CDR1 MNHNS and CDR2 SASEGT.

The chain combines TRBV6-1 with TRBJ1-2, with D possibly matching TRBD1 (5 bases). This TCR was sampled from a woman aged 25 to 39 with Graves' hyperthyroidism that later progressed to Graves' ophthalmopathy. Sequencing was performed on blood. This CDR3 reads CASRFYRGNGYTF. The CDR3 DNA is TGTGCCAGCAGATTCTACCGGGGCAATGGCTACACCTTC.